This TCR beta chain comes out of a study of beta chain features in type 1 diabetes listed by TCRdb under 2018. Regarding the study in general: Patients and healthy donors did not differ in mean age, gender distribution, total cell number or subset yield. A total of roughly 100,000,000 sorted cells were examined across all samples, and the number of cells per subset was strongly correlated with RNA yield. The study compared TCRB repertoires of sorted circulating CD4+ T cell subsets between recently diagnosed type 1 diabetes patients and matched healthy donors. Naive and central memory subsets were obtained from all 30 or so donors, but regulatory and stem cell-like memory subsets were isolated from only 8 patients and roughly 8 healthy donors. Overall study results and their limits: Because cDNA was sequenced instead of genomic DNA, highly expressing activated cells could be over-represented, though the groups showed no difference in activation or CD3 levels. In all four CD4+ subsets, TCRB CDR3 length was moderately but significantly shorter in type 1 diabetes patients. Naive, central memory and regulatory TCRB repertoires appeared to be more alike among patients than among healthy donors. Shorter templates might be favored by PCR, yet because patient and control samples were amplified and corrected together, any such skew would affect both groups equally. Only small numbers of individuals were included in the HLA sub-analyses, which left unresolved whether HLA type had any influence on TCRB rearrangement. Patients with type 1 diabetes made fewer insertions and deleted more nucleotides at VDJ recombination sites, implying thymic rearrangement abnormalities.

In the germline V gene (reference sequence), CDR1 corresponds to SGHNT and CDR2 to YYREEE. The junction shows trimming of 1 base on V and 8 bases on J, plus 15 bases between the germline ends. The CDR3 goes from the cysteine to the phenylalanine over 15 residues. Just the 45-base CDR3 DNA is kept, in frame starting at base 1. From each donor, a single peripheral blood sample of 100 to 150 mL on average was drawn into heparinised tubes. Using a panel that included CD45RO, CCR7, CD25, CD127, CD95 and CD27, naive, central memory, regulatory and stem cell-like memory CD4+ T cells were sorted on a BD FACSAria II. Every sorted population had a purity above 95%. Right away, PBMCs were isolated by Lymphoprep density gradient centrifugation and were stained directly, with no culture step. So that batch effects would be minimized, each experiment stained and sorted samples in pairs, pairing one healthy donor with one patient.

There are a few counts of this clone. Its target antigen remains unknown. Per-base quality was not reported, and no clone a single base away is much larger than it. The High Capacity cDNA Reverse Transcription Kit was used to reverse transcribe all of the isolated RNA, meaning that expressed TCRB transcripts were what got sequenced. Deep immunoSEQ sequencing was applied to naive, central memory and regulatory T cell samples, giving an average of around 3.8 million total reads per sample. After sorted cells were lysed in RLT buffer, RNA was extracted with DNase-treated RNeasy Micro or Mini kits, with the choice depending on cell number. To prevent cross-contamination, every cell subset was processed on its own, while patient and healthy donor samples were processed together. The immunoSEQ multiplex PCR was used to amplify TCRB sequences from cDNA, generating 87-bp fragments that spanned the CDR3 region. Amplicons were sequenced on the Illumina HiSeq platform. For the original study's pipeline: Synthetic template baselines were used to correct PCR bias computationally, reads within Hamming distance 2 were collapsed, and singletons that could not be merged were discarded. Reads were aligned against IMGT to assign V, D and J genes, CDR3 length and insertions or deletions at six rearrangement sites. Within each subset, clonotype counts were normalized to the number of sorted cells before true diversity and Gini coefficients were calculated with the tcR R package. The overlap coefficient, calculated on TCRB nucleotide sequences, was used to quantify repertoire sharing. TCRdb took over this immuneACCESS table, retaining in-frame rearrangements with V and J assigned. Such tables are incomplete; in checked studies, under half of the missing clones stem from an unresolved V gene, and the remainder is unexplained. The V and J calls and clone size come from that table; D and trimming were worked out from the DNA. A total of about 150,000 clones appear in this sample, 9% to 10% of them only once. Around 0.64% of the sample goes to the ten largest clones.

The TCR comes from a woman in her 30s with type 1 diabetes. The sequenced material came from central memory CD4+ T cells from blood. The V and J genes are TRBV5-4 and TRBJ1-4; the D gene remains uncertain. The CDR3 here reads CASSLTHLSGEKLFF. The DNA is TGTGCCAGCAGCTTGACACATCTCTCGGGGGAAAAACTGTTTTTT.